A selection of T cell receptor beta chains follows, all from one sample in a study of blood T cells in healthy people across ages. MiXCR, applied by TCRdb to the 5' RACE reads, yields one record per CDR3 protein. Of around 1,000,000 distinct CDR3 sequences listed, more than 30% are singletons. Sequenced: blood. The origin of the receptors is a man younger than 30 in good health. The conserved cysteine and the conserved F or W are not part of the CDR3 here. Size tells how often a clone was seen (once, few, many) or the class of an expanded clone, and some rows leave it out.

NA	TRBV9	TRBJ2-3	ASSVERTSSDTQY
NA	TRBV9	TRBJ1-2	ASSVSPLANYGYT
few	TRBV15	TRBJ1-1	ATSSNRVTNTEAF
few	TRBV12-3/TRBV12-4	TRBJ1-2	ASSLWGRNHGYT
NA	TRBV3-1	TRBJ2-3	ASSHLGLQPRTDTQY
many	TRBV4-2	TRBJ1-2	ASSLSQRETGIYGYT
NA	TRBV10-3	TRBJ1-4	AISVTLDEKLF
few	TRBV27	TRBJ1-2	ASSSGHNYGYT
few	TRBV14	TRBJ2-1	ASRLQGVNEQF
few	TRBV27	TRBJ2-3	ASSLGGTPSTDTQY
NA	TRBV11-2	TRBJ2-5	ASSRDRILRETQY
NA	TRBV19	TRBJ2-3	ASRSRGDPTDTQY
NA	TRBV12-3/TRBV12-4	TRBJ2-3	ASSAGTGSIADTQY
NA	TRBV6-5	TRBJ1-6	ASSYLQNSPLH
few	TRBV11-1	TRBJ2-7	ASSPFGEYEQY
NA	TRBV3-1	TRBJ2-1	ASSPINARGKGYNEQF
NA	TRBV20-1	TRBJ2-7	SARDQPGSEQY
NA	TRBV20-1	TRBJ1-1	SAPPGGWTEAF
few	TRBV6-6	TRBJ2-2	ASIDRGGEMNTGELF
few	TRBV29-1	TRBJ1-2	SVDKQGRTYGYT
NA	TRBV6-2/TRBV6-3	TRBJ2-2	ASSLTRGGNTGELF
many	TRBV20-1	TRBJ1-2	SAGDIGRAYGYT
NA	TRBV6-6	TRBJ2-1	ASSYVRGENNEQF
few	TRBV20-1	TRBJ2-5	SAVPPGFQETQY
NA	TRBV12-3/TRBV12-4	TRBJ2-3	ASSLRAGGRFSTDTQY
NA	TRBV27	TRBJ1-1	ASSLSPGRDEAF
NA	TRBV6-5	TRBJ2-7	AGLGRGFYEQY
few	TRBV3-1	TRBJ2-5	ASSQTTSGVSQETQY
few	TRBV20-1	TRBJ2-3	SASNRNGTDTQY
NA	TRBV28	TRBJ2-3	ASSFPWGATDTQY
few	TRBV30	TRBJ1-1	AWSKRDEAF
NA	TRBV12-3/TRBV12-4	TRBJ2-5	ASSPGTGIVVAETQY
NA	TRBV20-1	TRBJ2-3	SAPPEGEDTQY
many	TRBV7-2	TRBJ2-1	ASSLDGTGGYNEQF
NA	TRBV2	TRBJ2-7	ASSEMPDTSYSYEQY
few	TRBV28	TRBJ1-2	ASSSQQGNYGYT
few	TRBV7-6	TRBJ2-3	ASSSPTETDTQY
NA	TRBV9	TRBJ1-1	ASSGDRKKGLNTEAF
few	TRBV12-3/TRBV12-4	TRBJ1-2	ASSFARGIYGYT
NA	TRBV6-1	TRBJ1-1	ASSDTGDGYTEAF
many	TRBV4-3	TRBJ1-4	ASSQGANEKLF
few	TRBV20-1	TRBJ2-1	SARAAFSYNEQF
few	TRBV4-2	TRBJ2-1	ASSQQLGMHNEQF
NA	TRBV25-1	TRBJ1-2	ASSPSRGSGGYT
few	TRBV6-1	TRBJ2-1	ASLPGAFYNEQF